One and the same sample provided the 8 T cell receptor beta chains below, sequenced in a study of T cell responses to AZD1222 COVID-19 vaccine. Here immunoSEQ multiplex PCR was the method, and the copy in TCRdb shows in-frame clones only, minus some. The sample records 80,000 to 130,000 clones, around nine tenths being singletons. The sample was peripheral blood, taken on day 0 of AZD1222 vaccination. The receptors come from an adult in good health.

This chain joins TRBV5-6 and TRBJ1-2, with D unresolved. Germline loops: CDR1 SGHDT, CDR2 YYEEEE. The CDR3 consists of 12 residues. Trimming left V 0 bases short and J 4 bases short, with 4 bases between. The CDR3 coding sequence is TGTGCCAGCAGCTTGGTTTTCTATGGCTACACCTTC. As protein: CASSLVFYGYTF.

The chain carries TRBV7-2 and TRBJ1-2; 7 nucleotides line up with TRBD1. This CDR3 has 14 residues. Trimming took 8 bases from V and 1 from J; bases not matched to a gene: 7. Looked up from germline, CDR1 is SGHTA and CDR2 is FQGNSA. CDR3 nucleotide sequence: TGTGCCAGCGGAGGGGGACAGCTTAACTATGGCTACACCTTC. Its translation: CASGGGQLNYGYTF. Combining the CDR3 with reference TRBV7-2 and TRBJ1-2 gives the whole variable domain GAGVSQSPSNKVTEKGKDVELRCDPISGHTALYWYRQSLGQGLEFLIYFQGNSAPDKSGLPSDRFSAERTGGSVSTLTIQRTQQEDSAVYLCASGGGQLNYGYTFGSGTRLTVV.

The chain is built from TRBV7-2 and TRBJ1-6, with D possibly being TRBD1 (6 bases). This CDR3 is built from 17 residues. Germline V gene sequence: CDR1 SGHTA, CDR2 FQGNSA. Trimming removed 4 bases at V and 7 bases at J, with 20 bases between. CDR3: CASSWGAGHGGNSPLHF. The CDR3 region has the DNA TGTGCCAGCAGCTGGGGGGCTGGCCATGGGGGCAATTCACCCCTCCACTTT.

The gene calls are TRBV30 and TRBJ1-4; unclear D gene. Germline CDR1 and CDR2: GTSNPN and SVGIG (reference sequence). This CDR3 is 11 amino acids long. Trimming pared 0 bases from V and 6 bases from J, leaving 2 bases between. Here the CDR3 reads CAWSVDEKLFF. The CDR3 coding sequence is TGTGCCTGGAGTGTAGATGAAAAACTGTTTTTT.

This rearrangement joins TRBV18 to TRBJ2-3, with 7 bases that match TRBD2. The CDR3 spans 13 residues. In germline, CDR1 is KGHSH, CDR2 LQKENI. The ends lost 4 bases at V and 3 bases at J; junction bases unmatched: 1. In DNA form, the CDR3 reads TGTGCCAGCTCACGGGGGGGAACAGATACGCAGTATTTT. This translates into CASSRGGTDTQYF.

The rearrangement uses TRBV28 and TRBJ1-5, with unresolved D. V lost 3 bases and J lost 5, with 11 bases in between. Germline V gene sequence: CDR1 MDHEN, CDR2 SYDVKM. The CDR3 length is 14 residues. The CDR3 sequence: CASSFGNGYQPQHF. DNA of the CDR3: TGTGCCAGCAGTTTCGGGAATGGGTATCAGCCCCAGCATTTT.

This chain links TRBV11-1 with TRBJ2-7, with 7 bases lining up with TRBD1. Losses at the gene ends were 5 bases for V and 1 base for J; bases not matched to a gene: 8. CDR3 length: 15 amino acids. CDR1 and CDR2 from the germline V gene are SGHAT and FQDESV (reference sequence). CDR3 amino acids: CASSETGLGSYEQYF. The CDR3 DNA reads TGTGCCAGCAGCGAGACAGGGCTGGGTTCCTACGAGCAGTACTTC.

This rearrangement joins TRBV6-6 to TRBJ1-1; tentatively, D is TRBD1 (5 bases). The V end was cut by 4 bases, the J end by 1 base, with 13 bases between. This CDR3 has 15 amino acids. The germline CDR1 and CDR2 sequences are MNHNY and SVGAGI (reference sequence). CDR3 protein: CASSSNPDRNTEAFF. CDR3 sequence (DNA): TGTGCCAGCAGTTCCAACCCAGACAGGAACACTGAAGCTTTCTTT.